These T cell receptor beta chains were read from a single sample in a study of blood T cell repertoires in COVID-19. The protocol was immunoSEQ multiplex PCR, while the TCRdb copy is restricted to in-frame clones and leaves out a portion. This sample has roughly 310,000 clones, with approximately 90% found just once. Sequencing was done on a sample of PBMCs or T cells enriched from blood (not recorded which). These receptors originate from a woman in her 40s who had recovered from COVID-19. CDR3s include the opening cysteine and the closing phenylalanine or tryptophan. Each record gives: V gene, D gene, clone size, J gene, CDR3 protein, CDR3 DNA. A D gene is named only where the DNA matches it firmly. For some rows the clone size is stated as once, few or many, or as a class when expanded; others skip it.

v_gene: TRBV15
d_gene: -
abundance: -
j_gene: TRBJ2-7
CDR3aa: CATNNGRGTEQYF
CDR3nt: TGTGCCACCAACAATGGTAGGGGTACCGAGCAGTACTTC

v_gene: TRBV2
d_gene: TRBD2
abundance: -
j_gene: TRBJ2-7
CDR3aa: CASTDRTSGVEQYF
CDR3nt: TGTGCCAGCACCGACCGGACTAGCGGGGTAGAGCAGTACTTC

v_gene: TRBV29-1
d_gene: TRBD2
abundance: -
j_gene: TRBJ2-7
CDR3aa: CSVEGGESYEQYF
CDR3nt: TGCAGCGTTGAGGGGGGGGAATCCTACGAGCAGTACTTC

v_gene: TRBV5-4
d_gene: -
abundance: -
j_gene: TRBJ2-1
CDR3aa: CASSFQGGDEQFF
CDR3nt: TGTGCCAGCAGCTTTCAGGGGGGCGATGAGCAGTTCTTC

v_gene: TRBV4-1
d_gene: TRBD1
abundance: -
j_gene: TRBJ2-7
CDR3aa: CASSQAQGVAYEQYF
CDR3nt: TGCGCCAGCAGCCAAGCACAGGGGGTAGCCTACGAGCAGTACTTC

v_gene: TRBV5-4
d_gene: -
abundance: -
j_gene: TRBJ2-1
CDR3aa: CASSLGLRGNEQFF
CDR3nt: TGTGCCAGCAGCTTGGGGTTGAGAGGAAATGAGCAGTTCTTC

v_gene: TRBV19
d_gene: -
abundance: -
j_gene: TRBJ1-5
CDR3aa: CASKNGAAGNQPQHF
CDR3nt: TGTGCCAGTAAAAATGGCGCCGCGGGGAATCAGCCCCAGCATTTT

v_gene: TRBV7-8
d_gene: TRBD2
abundance: -
j_gene: TRBJ2-7
CDR3aa: CASSYSGGKPYEQYF
CDR3nt: TGTGCCAGCAGTTATAGCGGGGGGAAACCCTACGAGCAGTACTTC

v_gene: TRBV7-2
d_gene: -
abundance: -
j_gene: TRBJ2-2
CDR3aa: CASSPGSGWNTGELFF
CDR3nt: TGTGCCAGCAGCCCCGGGTCGGGGTGGAACACCGGGGAGCTGTTTTTT

v_gene: TRBV5-1
d_gene: -
abundance: many
j_gene: TRBJ1-1
CDR3aa: CASSPNGGANTEAFF
CDR3nt: TGCGCCAGCAGCCCCAATGGGGGGGCTAACACTGAAGCTTTCTTT

v_gene: TRBV7-2
d_gene: TRBD2
abundance: -
j_gene: TRBJ2-1
CDR3aa: CASSSGTSGGSYNEQFF
CDR3nt: TGTGCCAGCAGCTCAGGGACTAGCGGGGGCTCCTACAATGAGCAGTTCTTC

v_gene: TRBV6-2/TRBV6-3
d_gene: TRBD1
abundance: -
j_gene: TRBJ1-5
CDR3aa: CASSSCTGGACQPQHF
CDR3nt: TGTGCCAGCAGCTCCTGTACAGGGGGCGCCTGCCAGCCCCAGCATTTT

v_gene: TRBV29-1
d_gene: -
abundance: -
j_gene: TRBJ1-1
CDR3aa: CSVRRGPEAFF
CDR3nt: TGCAGCGTTCGGCGGGGCCCTGAAGCTTTCTTT

v_gene: TRBV28
d_gene: -
abundance: -
j_gene: TRBJ2-2
CDR3aa: CASSLSGAGELFF
CDR3nt: TGTGCCAGCAGTTTGTCCGGGGCCGGGGAGCTGTTTTTT

v_gene: TRBV2
d_gene: -
abundance: -
j_gene: TRBJ1-3
CDR3aa: CASKLDRSSGNTIYF
CDR3nt: TGTGCCAGCAAGCTGGACAGATCCTCTGGAAACACCATATATTTT

v_gene: TRBV2
d_gene: TRBD1
abundance: once
j_gene: TRBJ2-1
CDR3aa: CASSFRDRENNEQFF
CDR3nt: TGTGCCAGCAGCTTCCGGGACAGGGAAAACAATGAGCAGTTCTTC

v_gene: TRBV24-1
d_gene: -
abundance: -
j_gene: TRBJ2-1
CDR3aa: CATGLVPYNEQFF
CDR3nt: TGTGCCACCGGCTTGGTACCCTACAATGAGCAGTTCTTC

v_gene: TRBV7-8
d_gene: -
abundance: -
j_gene: TRBJ1-1
CDR3aa: CASSWQGSNTEAFF
CDR3nt: TGTGCCAGCAGTTGGCAGGGGTCGAACACTGAAGCTTTCTTT